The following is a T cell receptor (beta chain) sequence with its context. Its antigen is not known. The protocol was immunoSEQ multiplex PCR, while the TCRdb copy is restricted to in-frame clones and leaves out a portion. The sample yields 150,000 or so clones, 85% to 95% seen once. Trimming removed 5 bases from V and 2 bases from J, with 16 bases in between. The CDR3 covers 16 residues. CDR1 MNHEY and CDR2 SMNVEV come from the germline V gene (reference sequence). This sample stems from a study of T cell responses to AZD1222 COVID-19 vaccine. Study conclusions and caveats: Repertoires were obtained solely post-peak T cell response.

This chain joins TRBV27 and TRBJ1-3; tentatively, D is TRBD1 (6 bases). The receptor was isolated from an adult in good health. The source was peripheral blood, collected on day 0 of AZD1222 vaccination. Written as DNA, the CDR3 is TGTGCCAGCAGTCCCACACAGGGAGGAACTGGAAACACCATATATTTT. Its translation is CASSPTQGGTGNTIYF.